This T cell receptor (beta chain) was sequenced for a study of T cell changes during pregnancy in multiple sclerosis. The assay was immunoSEQ multiplex PCR, and TCRdb's table has in-frame clones only and misses some. The sample yields tens of thousands of clones, roughly 91% seen once. In germline, CDR1 is MNHEY, CDR2 SMNVEV (reference sequence). The CDR3 runs to 16 residues. Trimming removed 2 bases from V and 4 bases from J; junction bases left unmatched: 8. The V call is TRBV27, the J call TRBJ2-5, with 9 bases identical to TRBD1. The source material was peripheral blood, sampled in the first trimester of pregnancy. The receptor was derived from a female donor with multiple sclerosis, enrolled in a pregnancy study. Here the CDR3 DNA reads TGTGCCAGCAGTTTAAGGGGACAGGGTGCGGTAGAGACCCAGTACTTC. As protein: CASSLRGQGAVETQYF.